This TCR beta chain stems from a study of molecular identifiers for immune sequencing clone quantification. Naive CD8 T cells were sorted, and the gate applied was CD8+CD4-CCR7+CD45RA+. This clonotype was seen ten or more times. Both previously described methods and listed TCR primers were employed to make bulk TCR libraries. TCRdb redid the calling of the PCR reads with MiXCR, one entry per CDR3 protein. The repertoire holds about 640,000 distinct CDR3 sequences, with just under 20% as singletons. CDR3 length: 16 residues. The germline CDR1 and CDR2 sequences are LNHDA and SQIVND (reference sequence). With 0 bases removed from V and 5 bases from J, the gap between germline ends came to 14 bases.

The specimen was naive CD8+ T cells from blood, with Jurkat cell RNA spiked in. Subset of the sample: FACS-sorted CD8+CD4-CCR7+CD45RA+ naive T cells. The origin of this receptor is a human donor in good health. Some libraries in this study had Jurkat cell RNA spiked in. The J gene is TRBJ1-5, the V gene TRBV19; D possibly corresponds to TRBD1 (6 bases). CDR3: CASSIDSRGRHQPQHF. CDR3 DNA: TGTGCCAGTAGTATAGATAGTCGGGGGCGCCATCAGCCCCAGCATTTT.